These 5 T cell receptor beta chains share one sample of origin, sequenced in a study of blood T cell repertoires in COVID-19. TCRdb's table, derived via immunoSEQ multiplex PCR, lists solely in-frame clones and lacks some. This table has hundreds of thousands of clones, about 89% appearing once. Sequencing was carried out using PBMCs or T cells enriched from blood (not recorded which). The receptor set was obtained from a man in his 60s who had recovered from COVID-19.

The J gene is TRBJ1-1, the V gene TRBV5-1; 12 bases are a match to TRBD1. Trimming took 2 bases from V and 8 from J; bases not matched to a gene: 4. This CDR3 spans 14 amino acids. Per the germline V gene, CDR1 is SGHRS and CDR2 is YFSETQ. The CDR3 bases are TGCGCCAGCAGCTTAATAGGGACAGGGGGCGAAGCTTTCTTT. It yields the protein CASSLIGTGGEAFF.

This rearrangement joins TRBV27 to TRBJ2-1; D is possibly TRBD2 (6 bases). CDR3 length: 15 residues. Germline V gene sequence: CDR1 MNHEY, CDR2 SMNVEV (reference sequence). The germline V and J ends were trimmed by 6 bases and 8 bases, with 20 bases remaining between them. In DNA form, the CDR3 reads TGTGCCAGCAGAGTTCTAGCGACCCGAGGCGATGAGCAGTTCTTC. Residues: CASRVLATRGDEQFF.

The chain is built from TRBV10-2 and TRBJ2-7; TRBD1 aligns across 9 bases. Losses at the gene ends were 7 bases for V and 3 bases for J; bases not matched to a gene: 4. CDR1 is WSHSY and CDR2 is SAAADI in the germline V gene. This CDR3 is built from 13 residues. The CDR3 sequence: CASKWDRDYEQYF. CDR3 DNA: TGCGCCAGCAAGTGGGACAGGGACTACGAGCAGTACTTC.

The chain uses TRBV5-1 and TRBJ1-1; D unclear. CDR1 SGHRS and CDR2 YFSETQ come from the germline V gene. The CDR3 spans 14 residues. The V and J ends lost 4 bases and 0 bases respectively, with 10 bases between them. This chain's CDR3 is CASSANSVNTEAFF. The CDR3, as DNA: TGCGCCAGCAGCGCCAATTCGGTGAACACTGAAGCTTTCTTT. Using reference TRBV5-1 and TRBJ1-1 for the parts outside the CDR3, the full variable domain is KAGVTQTPRYLIKTRGQQVTLSCSPISGHRSVSWYQQTPGQGLQFLFEYFSETQRNKGNFPGRFSGRQFSNSRSEMNVSTLELGDSALYLCASSANSVNTEAFFGQGTRLTVV.

The rearrangement joins TRBV4-1 to TRBJ2-6, with D tentatively TRBD1 (5 bases). The CDR3 contains 17 residues. Per germline, CDR1 MGHRA and CDR2 YSYEKL. V lost 0 bases, J lost 3 bases, and 12 bases lay in between. The CDR3 region is CASSQDWQGSGANVLTF. Here the CDR3 DNA reads TGCGCCAGCAGCCAAGATTGGCAGGGAAGTGGGGCCAACGTCCTGACTTTC.